This TCR beta chain comes out of a study of blood T cells in healthy people across ages. Study results and caveats: PBMC samples, being unsorted, prevented any conclusive comparison of naive and antigen-experienced cells.

A second PCR of roughly 7 to 11 cycles used a sample-barcoded 5' primer and a J-beta primer mix. TCRdb processed the 5' RACE reads anew with MiXCR; each CDR3 protein has one entry. This sample carries about 780,000 distinct CDR3 sequences, roughly 25% of them seen once, and the ten largest clones take 3%. V was trimmed by 6 bases and J by 4 bases, leaving 22 bases between them. Germline V gives CDR1 MNHNY, CDR2 SVGAGI (reference sequence). The CDR3 has 16 residues. Donors were systemically healthy Caucasian individuals from Russia aged about 6 to 100 years. This clonotype was seen only a few times. Its antigen is currently unknown. The sample was also linked to a second study, of T cells of mothers and their children. That study reports: Samples were provided by three healthy Caucasian mothers and their six children. The second PCR used the M1S primer, and this primer added sample barcodes and 2-4 random nucleotides.

This receptor was identified in a boy younger than 18 in good health. The chain links TRBV6-6 to TRBJ2-7, with a weak D call TRBD2 (6 bases). The sequencing sample was made of blood. The CDR3 loop reads CASSPEGRRDRYEQYF. In nucleotides, the CDR3 is TGTGCCAGCAGCCCCGAGGGTAGGAGGGACCGGTACGAGCAGTACTTC.